A single sample is the source of the 13 T cell receptor beta chains below, sequenced in a study of T cell responses to AZD1222 COVID-19 vaccine. Clones were sequenced by immunoSEQ multiplex PCR, and TCRdb holds only the in-frame ones, with some missing. The sample consists of more than 120,000 clones, 93% of them appearing once. Sequences were derived from peripheral blood, sampled on day 0 of AZD1222 vaccination. Every receptor here comes from an adult in good health.

The chain links TRBV10-3 to TRBJ2-1; possible D gene TRBD1, 6 bases. Germline V gene sequence: CDR1 ENHRY, CDR2 SYGVKD. The V and J ends lost 2 bases and 10 bases respectively, with 18 bases between them. The CDR3 has 15 residues. The CDR3 here is CAISEADAGTREQFF. The CDR3 DNA is TGTGCCATCAGTGAGGCGGACGCAGGGACAAGGGAGCAGTTCTTC.

This chain links TRBV6-2 or TRBV6-3 with TRBJ2-1, with 9 bases that match TRBD2. Trimming at V came to 5 bases and at J to 10 bases, leaving 6 bases not matched to a gene. CDR1 is MNHEY, CDR2 SVGEGT, per germline. This CDR3 spans 13 amino acids. CDR3 amino acids: CASSLAGHGEQFF. In nucleotides, the CDR3 is TGTGCCAGCAGTCTAGCGGGGCACGGGGAGCAGTTCTTC.

J is TRBJ2-1 and V is TRBV2; D is unclear. The CDR3 contains 12 residues. Germline lookup yields CDR1 SNHLY and CDR2 FYNNEI. Deletions cut 1 base from V and 7 bases from J, with 5 bases between. The CDR3 loop reads CASSEGWNEQFF. In DNA form, the CDR3 reads TGTGCCAGCAGTGAAGGGTGGAATGAGCAGTTCTTC.

The rearrangement uses TRBV18 and TRBJ1-4; no reliable D call. The V end lost 1 base, the J end lost 5 bases, and 11 bases lay between the germline ends. Looked up from germline, CDR1 is KGHSH and CDR2 is LQKENI. This CDR3 is built from 15 residues. CDR3 protein: CASSPRANVNEKLFF. CDR3 coding DNA: TGTGCCAGCTCACCACGGGCGAATGTGAATGAAAAACTGTTTTTT.

The chain links TRBV6-5 to TRBJ1-2; D is perhaps TRBD1 (6 bases). The CDR3 has 12 residues. The V gene's germline CDR1 is MNHEY and CDR2 SVGAGI. Trimming pared 4 bases from V and 8 bases from J, leaving 11 bases between. CDR3 in DNA: TGTGCCAGCAGTTTGGGGGACACGGGCTACACCTTC. Translated, it gives CASSLGDTGYTF.

In its sample, this clone was seen once. The chain couples TRBV28 to TRBJ2-7, with TRBD2 as a possible D gene (7 bases). Germline V gene lookup returns CDR1 MDHEN and CDR2 SYDVKM. The CDR3 runs 15 residues. V shed 7 bases and J shed 3 bases, with 19 bases lying between them. The CDR3 region is CASNQGGNRDYEQYF. For the CDR3, the DNA is TGTGCCAGCAACCAGGGAGGGAACAGGGACTACGAGCAGTACTTC.

The chain employs TRBV18 and TRBJ2-7, with 8 nucleotides matching TRBD1. The CDR3 is 16 residues long. Germline CDR1 KGHSH, CDR2 LQKENI. V shed 3 bases and J 3 bases; nucleotides not matched to a gene: 10. CDR3 region: CASSPLQGAGHYEQYF. The CDR3 nucleotides are TGTGCCAGCTCACCGTTGCAGGGGGCGGGTCACTACGAGCAGTACTTC.

V usage is TRBV5-1 and J usage is TRBJ1-2; D gene uncertain. Germline values: CDR1 SGHRS, CDR2 YFSETQ. V was shortened by 4 bases and J by 6 bases, with 16 bases between the two germline ends. The CDR3 is 14 amino acids. The CDR3, as DNA: TGCGCCAGCAGCAAGGAGGTTGCGTTCGATGGCTACACCTTC. Its protein product is CASSKEVAFDGYTF.

The chain recombines TRBV3-1 (or the pseudogene TRBV3-2) with TRBJ1-2; D ambiguous. The germline V gene has CDR1 LGHDT and CDR2 YNNKEL (reference sequence). CDR3 length: 15 residues. V was cut by 2 bases and J by 2 bases, with 12 bases left in between. The CDR3 nucleotides are TGTGCCAGCAGCCAATTTGACACAGAGAACTATGGCTACACCTTC. The encoded protein is CASSQFDTENYGYTF.

The CDR3 sequence: CASSMTANEAFF. The CDR3 DNA is TGTGCCAGCAGCATGACAGCCAATGAAGCTTTCTTT. The chain links TRBV11-2 to TRBJ1-1; D is possibly TRBD1 (5 bases). Germline CDR1 and CDR2: SGHAT and FQNNGV. The V and J ends lost 5 bases and 7 bases respectively, with 11 bases between them. The CDR3 runs to 12 residues.

The rearrangement uses TRBV6-1 and TRBJ2-1; a possible D gene is TRBD1 (5 bases). Germline assignment: CDR1 MNHNS and CDR2 SASEGT. V lost 4 bases to trimming and J lost 1 base, with 20 bases between them. The CDR3 covers 18 residues. In nucleotides, the CDR3 is TGTGCCAGCAGTGGGGGCAGCTTTTTGACCGTTTCCTACAATGAGCAGTTCTTC. It codes for CASSGGSFLTVSYNEQFF.

As regards this clone: Different DNA sequences within this sample yield the same CDR3. The V gene is TRBV12-3 or TRBV12-4, the J gene TRBJ1-5; the D is unclear. The CDR3 is 13 amino acids. With 2 bases removed from V and 4 bases from J, the gap between germline ends came to 6 bases. CDR3 sequence: CASSLQLNQPQHF. The CDR3 DNA reads as TGTGCCAGCAGTTTACAACTGAATCAGCCCCAGCATTTT.

The chain is built from TRBV6-5 and TRBJ1-4; 9 nucleotides agree with TRBD1. The V gene end was trimmed by 6 bases and the J gene end by 4 bases; junction bases not matched to a gene: 3. This CDR3 comprises 14 residues. Germline loops: CDR1 MNHEY, CDR2 SVGAGI. CDR3 in DNA: TGTGCCAGCAGCTGGGGACAGGGTAATGAAAAACTGTTTTTT. This gives the protein CASSWGQGNEKLFF.